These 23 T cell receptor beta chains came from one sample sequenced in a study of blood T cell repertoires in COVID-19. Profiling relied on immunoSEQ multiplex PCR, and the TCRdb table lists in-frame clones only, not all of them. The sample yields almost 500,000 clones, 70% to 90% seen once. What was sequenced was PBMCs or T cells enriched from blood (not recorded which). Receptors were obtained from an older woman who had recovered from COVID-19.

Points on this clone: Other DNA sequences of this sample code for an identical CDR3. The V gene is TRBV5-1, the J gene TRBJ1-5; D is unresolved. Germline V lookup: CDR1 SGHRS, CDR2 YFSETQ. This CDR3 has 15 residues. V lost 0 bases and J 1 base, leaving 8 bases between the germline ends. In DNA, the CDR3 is TGCGCCAGCAGCTTGGAGGCAGGAAGCAATCAGCCCCAGCATTTT. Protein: CASSLEAGSNQPQHF.

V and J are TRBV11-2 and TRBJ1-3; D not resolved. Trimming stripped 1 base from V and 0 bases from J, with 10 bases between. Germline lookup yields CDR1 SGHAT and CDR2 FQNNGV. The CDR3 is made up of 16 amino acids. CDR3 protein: CASSLVGVVSGNTIYF. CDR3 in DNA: TGTGCCAGCAGCTTAGTGGGAGTTGTCTCTGGAAACACCATATATTTT.

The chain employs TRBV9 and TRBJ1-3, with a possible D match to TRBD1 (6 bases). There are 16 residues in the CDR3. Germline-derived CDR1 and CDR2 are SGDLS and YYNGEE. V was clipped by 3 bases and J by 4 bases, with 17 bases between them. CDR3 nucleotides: TGTGCCAGCAGCGACCCGGGGGGCGCTGGAGGAAACACCATATATTTT. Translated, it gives CASSDPGGAGGNTIYF.

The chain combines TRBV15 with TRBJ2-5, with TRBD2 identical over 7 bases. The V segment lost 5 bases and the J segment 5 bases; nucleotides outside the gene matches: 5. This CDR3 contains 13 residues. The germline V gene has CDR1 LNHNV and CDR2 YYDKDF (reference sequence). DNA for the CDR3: TGTGCCACCAGCCGAGTGGGGGGGGAGACCCAGTACTTC. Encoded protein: CATSRVGGETQYF.

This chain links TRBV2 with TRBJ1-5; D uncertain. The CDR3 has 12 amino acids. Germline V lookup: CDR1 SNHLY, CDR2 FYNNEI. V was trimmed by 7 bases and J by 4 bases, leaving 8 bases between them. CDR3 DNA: TGTGCCAGCAAACGGTTAAATCAGCCCCAGCATTTT. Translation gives CASKRLNQPQHF.

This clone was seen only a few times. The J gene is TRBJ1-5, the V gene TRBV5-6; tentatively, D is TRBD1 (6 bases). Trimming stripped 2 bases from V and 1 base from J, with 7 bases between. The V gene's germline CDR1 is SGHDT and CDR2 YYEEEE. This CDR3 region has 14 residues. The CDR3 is CASSLGGSNQPQHF. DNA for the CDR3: TGTGCCAGCAGCTTAGGGGGAAGCAATCAGCCCCAGCATTTT.

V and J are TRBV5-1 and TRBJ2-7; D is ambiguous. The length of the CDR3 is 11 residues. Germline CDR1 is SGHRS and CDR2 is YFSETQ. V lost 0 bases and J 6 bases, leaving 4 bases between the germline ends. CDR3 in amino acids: CASSLELEQYV. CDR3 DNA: TGCGCCAGCAGCTTGGAACTCGAGCAGTACGTC.

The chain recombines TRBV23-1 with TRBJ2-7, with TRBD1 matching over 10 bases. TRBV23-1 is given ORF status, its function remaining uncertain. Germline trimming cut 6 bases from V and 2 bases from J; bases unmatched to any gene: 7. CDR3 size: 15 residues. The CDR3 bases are TGCGCCAGCAGGGGACAGGGGATCGTCGCCTACGAGCAGTACTTC. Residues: CASRGQGIVAYEQYF.

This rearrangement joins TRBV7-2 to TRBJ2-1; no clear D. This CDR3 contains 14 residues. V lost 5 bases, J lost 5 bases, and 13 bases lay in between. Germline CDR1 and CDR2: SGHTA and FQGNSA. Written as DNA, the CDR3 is TGTGCCAGCAGCGCCTTCCGACTGCACAATGAGCAGTTCTTC. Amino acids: CASSAFRLHNEQFF.

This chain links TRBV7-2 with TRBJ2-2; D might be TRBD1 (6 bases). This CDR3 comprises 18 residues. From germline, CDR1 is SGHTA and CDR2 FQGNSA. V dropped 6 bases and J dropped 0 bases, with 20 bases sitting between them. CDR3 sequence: CASRSMKGGHANTGELFF. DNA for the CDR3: TGTGCCAGCAGATCGATGAAAGGGGGTCACGCGAACACCGGGGAGCTGTTTTTT.

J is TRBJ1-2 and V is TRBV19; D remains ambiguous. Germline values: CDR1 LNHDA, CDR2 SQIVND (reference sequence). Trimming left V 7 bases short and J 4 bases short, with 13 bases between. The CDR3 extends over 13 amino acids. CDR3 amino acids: CASTSGTVYGYTF. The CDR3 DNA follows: TGTGCCAGTACGTCAGGTACTGTCTATGGCTACACCTTC.

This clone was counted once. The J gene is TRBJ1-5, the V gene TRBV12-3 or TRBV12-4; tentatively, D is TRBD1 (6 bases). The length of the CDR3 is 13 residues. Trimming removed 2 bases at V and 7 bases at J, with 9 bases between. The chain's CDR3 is CASSLSRGQPQHF. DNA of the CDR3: TGTGCCAGCAGTTTATCAAGGGGGCAGCCCCAGCATTTT.

CDR3 loop: CASSLDSKNIQYF. The CDR3, as DNA: TGTGCCAGCAGCCTGGACTCAAAAAACATTCAGTACTTC. V gene TRBV9 combines with J gene TRBJ2-4; weak D call: TRBD2 (5 bases). Trimming removed 4 bases from V and 4 bases from J, with 9 bases in between. Germline CDR1 is SGDLS and CDR2 is YYNGEE. This CDR3 is built from 13 residues.

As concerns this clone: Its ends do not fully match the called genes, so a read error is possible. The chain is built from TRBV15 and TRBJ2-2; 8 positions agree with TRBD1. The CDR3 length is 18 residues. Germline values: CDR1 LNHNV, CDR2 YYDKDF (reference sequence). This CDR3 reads CATRRGGTGSSYAGELFF. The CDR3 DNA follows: TGTGCCACCAGGAGAGGAGGGACAGGAAGCTCATACGCCGGGGAGCTGTTTTTT.

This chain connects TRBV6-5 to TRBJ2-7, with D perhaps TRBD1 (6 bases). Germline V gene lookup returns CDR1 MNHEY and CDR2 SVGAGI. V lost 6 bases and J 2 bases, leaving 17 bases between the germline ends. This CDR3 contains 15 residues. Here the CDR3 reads CASRWGKSGAYEQYV. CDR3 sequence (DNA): TGTGCCAGCAGATGGGGTAAGTCAGGGGCCTACGAGCAGTACGTC.

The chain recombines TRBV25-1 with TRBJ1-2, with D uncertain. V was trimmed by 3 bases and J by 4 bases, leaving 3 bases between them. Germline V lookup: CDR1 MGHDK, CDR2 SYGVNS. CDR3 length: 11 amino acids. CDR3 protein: CASSESYGYTF. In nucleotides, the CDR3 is TGTGCCAGCAGTGAGAGCTATGGCTACACCTTC.

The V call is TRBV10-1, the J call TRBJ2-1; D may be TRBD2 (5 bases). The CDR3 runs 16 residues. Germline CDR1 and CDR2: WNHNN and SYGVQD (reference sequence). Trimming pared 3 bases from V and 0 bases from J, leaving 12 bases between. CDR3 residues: CASSDLSEASYNEQFF. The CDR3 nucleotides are TGCGCCAGCAGTGATCTTAGCGAGGCCTCCTACAATGAGCAGTTCTTC.

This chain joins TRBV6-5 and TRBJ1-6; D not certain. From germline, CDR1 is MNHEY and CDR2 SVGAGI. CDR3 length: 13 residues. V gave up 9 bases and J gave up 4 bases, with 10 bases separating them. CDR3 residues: CASSLSYNSPLHF. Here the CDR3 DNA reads TGTGCCAGTTCCTTGAGTTATAATTCACCCCTCCACTTT.

The CDR3 is CASVDIRGTEAFF. CDR3 sequence (DNA): TGCGCCAGTGTAGACATCCGGGGAACTGAAGCTTTCTTT. The genes are TRBV10-2 and TRBJ1-1, with D uncertain. Trimming removed 9 bases from V and 5 bases from J, with 16 bases in between. The CDR3 loop spans 13 amino acids. Germline CDR1 is WSHSY and CDR2 is SAAADI.

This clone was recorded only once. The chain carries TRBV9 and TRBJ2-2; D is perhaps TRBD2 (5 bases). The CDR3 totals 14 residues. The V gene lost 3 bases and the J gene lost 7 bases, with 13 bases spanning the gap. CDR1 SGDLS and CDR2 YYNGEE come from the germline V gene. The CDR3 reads CASSAERGLGELFF. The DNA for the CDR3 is TGTGCCAGCAGCGCCGAACGGGGTCTCGGGGAGCTGTTTTTT.

The CDR3 region is CASSPYGTGYMNTEAFF. In DNA form, the CDR3 reads TGTGCCAGCAGTCCGTACGGGACAGGGTACATGAACACTGAAGCTTTCTTT. This sequence joins TRBV28 and TRBJ1-1, with TRBD1 identical over 9 bases. This CDR3 is 17 amino acids long. The V and J ends lost 5 bases and 0 bases, in that order; junction bases with no gene match: 10. Germline-derived CDR1 and CDR2 are MDHEN and SYDVKM.

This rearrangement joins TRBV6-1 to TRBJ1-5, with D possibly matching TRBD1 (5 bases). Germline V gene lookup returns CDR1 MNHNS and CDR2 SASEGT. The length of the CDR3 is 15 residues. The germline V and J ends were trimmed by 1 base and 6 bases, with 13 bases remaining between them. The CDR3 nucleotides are TGTGCCAGCAGTGAAGGAGACAGCCAAATTCAGCCCCAGCATTTT. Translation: CASSEGDSQIQPQHF.

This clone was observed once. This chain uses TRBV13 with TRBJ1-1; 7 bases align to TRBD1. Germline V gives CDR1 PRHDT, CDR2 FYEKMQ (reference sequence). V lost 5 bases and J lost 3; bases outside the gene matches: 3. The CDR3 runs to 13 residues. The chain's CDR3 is CASSLRGDTEAFF. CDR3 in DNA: TGTGCCAGCAGCCTCAGGGGGGACACTGAAGCTTTCTTT.